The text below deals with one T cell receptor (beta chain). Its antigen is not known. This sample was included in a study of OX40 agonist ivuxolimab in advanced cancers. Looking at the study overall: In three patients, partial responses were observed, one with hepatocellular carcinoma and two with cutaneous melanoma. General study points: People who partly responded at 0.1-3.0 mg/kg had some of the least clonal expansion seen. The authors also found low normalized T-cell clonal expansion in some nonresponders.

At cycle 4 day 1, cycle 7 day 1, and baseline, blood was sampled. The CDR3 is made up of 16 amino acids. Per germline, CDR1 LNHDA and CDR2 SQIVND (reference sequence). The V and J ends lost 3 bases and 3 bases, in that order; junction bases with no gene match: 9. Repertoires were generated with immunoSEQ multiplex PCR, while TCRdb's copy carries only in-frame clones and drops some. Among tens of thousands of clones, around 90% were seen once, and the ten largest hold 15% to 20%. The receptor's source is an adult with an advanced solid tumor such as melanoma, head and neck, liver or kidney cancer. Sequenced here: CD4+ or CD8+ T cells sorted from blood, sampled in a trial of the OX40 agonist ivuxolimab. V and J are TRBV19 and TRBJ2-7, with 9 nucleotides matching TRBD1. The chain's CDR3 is CASSIRTGGPVYEQYF. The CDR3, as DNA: TGTGCCAGTAGTATTCGAACAGGGGGCCCCGTCTACGAGCAGTACTTC.